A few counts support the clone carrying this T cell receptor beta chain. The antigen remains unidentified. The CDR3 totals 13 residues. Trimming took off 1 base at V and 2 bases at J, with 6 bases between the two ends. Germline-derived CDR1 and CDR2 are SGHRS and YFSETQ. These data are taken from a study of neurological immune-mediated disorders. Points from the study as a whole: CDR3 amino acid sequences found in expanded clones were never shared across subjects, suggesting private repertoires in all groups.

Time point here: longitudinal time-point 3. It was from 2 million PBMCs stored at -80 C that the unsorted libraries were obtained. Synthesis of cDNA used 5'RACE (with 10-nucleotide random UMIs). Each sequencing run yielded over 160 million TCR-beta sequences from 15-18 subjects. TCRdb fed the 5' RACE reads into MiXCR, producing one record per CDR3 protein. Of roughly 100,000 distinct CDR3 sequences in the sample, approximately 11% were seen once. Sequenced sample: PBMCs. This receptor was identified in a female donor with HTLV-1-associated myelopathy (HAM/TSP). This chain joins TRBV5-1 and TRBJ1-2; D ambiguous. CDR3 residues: CASSLQKNYGYTF. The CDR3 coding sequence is TGCGCCAGCAGCTTGCAGAAGAACTATGGCTACACCTTC.